The subject of this entry is one TCR beta chain. This record comes from a study of blood T cell repertoires in COVID-19. Looking at the study overall: The cDNA or gDNA used as material had been derived from T cells, B-cell-depleted T cells, or PBMCs.

Some clones are missing from TCRdb's copy, which holds only in-frame ones; the method was immunoSEQ multiplex PCR. The table records around 71,000 clones, about nine tenths of them present only once. This CDR3 is built from 15 residues. The V and J ends lost 1 base and 4 bases respectively, with 13 bases between them. Germline CDR1 reads MDHEN; CDR2 reads SYDVKM. The clonotype originates from a woman aged 55-69 years with acute or convalescent COVID-19. This chain joins TRBV28 and TRBJ1-2; D is possibly TRBD1 (6 bases). Sequenced: peripheral blood. The chain's CDR3 is CASSLSDRIIYGYTF. The CDR3 region has the DNA TGTGCCAGCAGTTTATCAGACAGGATAATCTATGGCTACACCTTC.